What follows are 32 T cell receptor beta chains derived from one specimen sequenced in a study of blood T cell repertoires in COVID-19 (dated by TCRdb to 2019 to 2021). The library came from the immunoSEQ multiplex PCR assay. This immuneACCESS table, as held by TCRdb, lists in-frame sequences with V and J called but not all clones. Of the missing ones, under half trace to an unresolved V gene in checked studies; the others have no known cause. This sample lists about 150,000 clones; over 70% were detected once. The top ten constitute just over 0.55% of the sample. Sequencing used peripheral blood. The receptors were sampled from a man aged 55-75 years with acute or convalescent COVID-19.

The chain combines TRBV3-1 (or the pseudogene TRBV3-2) with TRBJ2-3; 11 bases map to TRBD2. Unmatched junction bases numbered 11, after V lost 3 bases and J lost 6 bases. Germline CDR1 LGHDT, CDR2 YNNKEL (reference sequence). This CDR3 region has 17 residues. Here the CDR3 reads CASSHSRLAGLGDTQYF. The CDR3 DNA is TGTGCCAGCAGCCATTCCCGACTAGCGGGACTGGGTGATACGCAGTATTTT.

The rearrangement joins TRBV29-1 to TRBJ2-6, with D possibly being TRBD1 (5 bases). V was pared by 6 bases and J by 2 bases, with 14 bases between. CDR3 length: 15 residues. Looked up from germline, CDR1 is SQVTM and CDR2 is ANQGSEA. The CDR3 loop is CSVASGLTGANVLTF. CDR3 bases: TGCAGCGTCGCCTCAGGGCTGACTGGGGCCAACGTCCTGACTTTC.

This chain links TRBV6-2 or TRBV6-3 with TRBJ2-7, with a possible D match to TRBD2 (5 bases). This CDR3 comprises 12 residues. Trimming left V 6 bases short and J 4 bases short, with 10 bases between. In germline, CDR1 is MNHEY, CDR2 SVGEGT. The DNA for the CDR3 is TGTGCCAGCAGCACCCCGGGGTACGAGCAGTACTTC. Encoded protein: CASSTPGYEQYF.

This clone has more than one count but fewer than ten. This chain joins TRBV7-2 and TRBJ1-2; a possible D gene is TRBD1 (5 bases). The V gene's germline CDR1 is SGHTA and CDR2 FQGNSA. The CDR3 loop spans 13 amino acids. Trimming cost V 5 bases and J 2 bases, with 9 bases left between them. CDR3 nucleotide sequence: TGTGCCAGCAGCCCACAGGTGAACTATGGCTACACCTTC. This translates into CASSPQVNYGYTF.

This clone was found a few times. The chain uses TRBV3-1 (or the pseudogene TRBV3-2) and TRBJ1-6, with D hard to call. Germline V CDR1 and CDR2: LGHDT, YNNKEL (reference sequence). V lost 0 bases and J lost 5, with 11 bases in between. The CDR3 extends over 16 amino acids. CDR3 coding DNA: TGTGCCAGCAGCCAAGAACGGGAGACAAATAATTCACCCCTCCACTTT. Translating gives CASSQERETNNSPLHF.

This chain's CDR3 is CASSLGGRVPLDEQYF. CDR3 DNA sequence: TGTGCCAGCAGCTTGGGCGGGAGGGTCCCACTTGACGAGCAGTACTTC. This chain uses TRBV5-4 with TRBJ2-7, with TRBD2 identical over 9 bases. Germline loops: CDR1 SGHNT, CDR2 YYREEE (reference sequence). The CDR3 has 16 amino acids. V trimming: 0 bases; J trimming: 5 bases; junction bases outside the gene matches: 9.

This sequence joins TRBV3-1 (or the pseudogene TRBV3-2) and TRBJ1-4, with unresolved D. The CDR3 is 18 amino acids. CDR1 is LGHDT, CDR2 YNNKEL, per germline (reference sequence). Trimming stripped 2 bases from V and 2 bases from J, with 18 bases between. CDR3 nucleotide sequence: TGTGCCAGCAGCCAACTCACCTCTAGGAGAACGACTAATGAAAAACTGTTTTTT. It is translated as CASSQLTSRRTTNEKLFF.

V gene TRBV5-1 combines with J gene TRBJ2-2; tentatively, D is TRBD1 (6 bases). Germline V gene sequence: CDR1 SGHRS, CDR2 YFSETQ. Deletions cut 0 bases from V and 7 bases from J, with 16 bases between. This CDR3 is built from 16 residues. CDR3 DNA sequence: TGCGCCAGCAGCTTGGGTCAGGGGAGCGTGAGCGGGGAGCTGTTTTTT. It codes for CASSLGQGSVSGELFF.

This clone appeared a few times. The rearrangement uses TRBV9 and TRBJ2-2, with 10 nucleotides matching TRBD1. The CDR3 is 15 amino acids. Germline V gene data show CDR1 as SGDLS and CDR2 as YYNGEE. V shed 3 bases, J shed 4 bases, and the junction held 3 bases outside the gene matches. The CDR3 DNA sequence: TGTGCCAGCAGCGGGGGACAGGGGCCCACCGGGGAGCTGTTTTTT. Encoded protein: CASSGGQGPTGELFF. Combining the CDR3 with reference TRBV9 and TRBJ2-2 gives the whole variable domain DSGVTQTPKHLITATGQRVTLRCSPRSGDLSVYWYQQSLDQGLQFLIQYYNGEERAKGNILERFSAQQFPDLHSELNLSSLELGDSALYFCASSGGQGPTGELFFGEGSRLTVL.

In this sample, this clone turned up a few times. This chain joins TRBV6-2 or TRBV6-3 and TRBJ2-5; 8 positions match TRBD1. The CDR3 has 17 residues. CDR1 and CDR2 (germline): MNHEY, SVGEGT. V shed 0 bases, J shed 5 bases, and the junction held 11 bases outside the gene matches. For the CDR3, the DNA is TGTGCCAGCAGTTACTCCCGGGACAGGCAAGTTGACGAGACCCAGTACTTC. Residues: CASSYSRDRQVDETQYF.

The rearrangement joins TRBV10-3 to TRBJ2-7; D perhaps matches TRBD2 (7 bases). Trimming took off 10 bases at V and 4 bases at J, with 20 bases between the two ends. From germline, CDR1 is ENHRY and CDR2 SYGVKD. The CDR3 has 14 residues. For the CDR3, the DNA is TGTGCCACCAAGGGGGGGCAGGGAGTTTACGAGCAGTACTTC. This translates into CATKGGQGVYEQYF.

The chain employs TRBV10-2 and TRBJ1-1, with TRBD1 matching 8 bases. CDR3 length equals 13 residues. Trimming removed 6 bases from V and 1 base from J; junction bases left unmatched: 1. Germline-derived CDR1 and CDR2 are WSHSY and SAAADI. The CDR3 region is CASSDRGNTEAFF. In DNA form, the CDR3 reads TGCGCCAGCAGCGACAGGGGGAACACTGAAGCTTTCTTT.

The V call is TRBV5-4, the J call TRBJ1-2; possible D gene TRBD1, 5 bases. The CDR3 has 14 residues. Germline values: CDR1 SGHNT, CDR2 YYREEE (reference sequence). The ends were cut back, 4 bases at V and 5 bases at J, with 15 bases in the middle. CDR3 sequence (DNA): TGTGCCAGCAGCATTACAGGTAGTAGATATGGCTACACCTTC. It translates to CASSITGSRYGYTF.

V is TRBV5-1 and J is TRBJ1-4, with D unresolved. The germline V gene encodes CDR1 SGHRS and CDR2 YFSETQ. V was pared by 0 bases and J by 7 bases, with 7 bases between. The CDR3 has 13 residues. CDR3 nucleotide sequence: TGCGCCAGCAGCTTGGCGGGGTCTGAAAAACTGTTTTTT. It is translated as CASSLAGSEKLFF. Together with reference TRBV5-1 and TRBJ1-4, the CDR3 gives the full variable domain: KAGVTQTPRYLIKTRGQQVTLSCSPISGHRSVSWYQQTPGQGLQFLFEYFSETQRNKGNFPGRFSGRQFSNSRSEMNVSTLELGDSALYLCASSLAGSEKLFFGSGTQLSVL.

The chain uses TRBV10-2 and TRBJ1-6; no reliable D call. The CDR3 runs 17 residues. Trimming removed 7 bases at V and 0 bases at J, with 16 bases between. Germline values: CDR1 WSHSY, CDR2 SAAADI. The CDR3 DNA reads TGCGCCAGCATCGGGGTCAGCGAAAGCTCCTATAATTCACCCCTCCACTTT. This codes for CASIGVSESSYNSPLHF.

The chain is built from TRBV5-1 and TRBJ2-5; D perhaps matches TRBD2 (6 bases). The CDR3 extends over 14 amino acids. Trimming stripped 5 bases from V and 2 bases from J, with 13 bases between. From germline, CDR1 is SGHRS and CDR2 YFSETQ. DNA of the CDR3: TGCGCCAGCAGTCATGGACTACAACAAGAGACCCAGTACTTC. Amino acid sequence: CASSHGLQQETQYF.

The sample holds a few counts of this clone. This chain connects TRBV5-6 to TRBJ1-2, with D perhaps TRBD1 (6 bases). Germline CDR1 and CDR2: SGHDT and YYEEEE. The CDR3 has 14 amino acids. The V and J ends lost 3 bases and 0 bases respectively, with 9 bases between them. The CDR3 loop is CASSSGATNYGYTF. CDR3 sequence (DNA): TGTGCCAGCAGCTCAGGGGCAACTAACTATGGCTACACCTTC. Variable domain in full (rest from reference TRBV5-6 and TRBJ1-2): DAGVTQSPTHLIKTRGQQVTLRCSPKSGHDTVSWYQQALGQGPQFIFQYYEEEERQRGNFPDRFSGHQFPNYSSELNVNALLLGDSALYLCASSSGATNYGYTFGSGTRLTVV.

This chain connects TRBV30 to TRBJ2-2; 7 nucleotides match TRBD1. Trimming at V came to 0 bases and at J to 5 bases, leaving 6 bases not matched to a gene. The CDR3 sequence is 15 residues long. Germline V gives CDR1 GTSNPN, CDR2 SVGIG (reference sequence). The CDR3 DNA reads TGTGCCTGGAGTGTACAAGGGGGCTGGACCGGGGAGCTGTTTTTT. Amino acid sequence: CAWSVQGGWTGELFF.

The chain has TRBV4-2 and TRBJ1-2; D is uncertain. The germline V gene encodes CDR1 LGHNA and CDR2 YNFKEQ. The CDR3 runs to 14 residues. With 3 bases removed from V and 1 base from J, the gap between germline ends came to 9 bases. Here the CDR3 reads CASSQSLSNYGYTF. The DNA for the CDR3 is TGTGCCAGCAGCCAGTCCCTCAGTAACTATGGCTACACCTTC.

This chain uses TRBV20-1 with TRBJ1-2, with D perhaps matching TRBD1 (5 bases). The V gene lost 2 bases and the J gene lost 12 bases, with 13 bases spanning the gap. There are 11 residues in the CDR3. CDR1 is DFQATT, CDR2 SNEGSKA, per germline (reference sequence). The CDR3 bases are TGCAGTGCTAGACAGGGAAGGGGCAACACCTTC. It encodes CSARQGRGNTF.

The chain has TRBV19 and TRBJ2-2; 11 bases map to TRBD2. J gave up 4 bases and V 6 bases, and 4 bases lay outside the gene matches. Germline assignment: CDR1 LNHDA and CDR2 SQIVND (reference sequence). The CDR3 is 15 amino acids. As DNA, the CDR3 is TGTGCCAGTAGGTTAGCGGGAGGGGGCACCGGGGAGCTGTTTTTT. It specifies CASRLAGGGTGELFF. Complete variable domain (other parts from reference TRBV19 and TRBJ2-2): DGGITQSPKYLFRKEGQNVTLSCEQNLNHDAMYWYRQDPGQGLRLIYYSQIVNDFQKGDIAEGYSVSREKKESFPLTVTSAQKNPTAFYLCASRLAGGGTGELFFGEGSRLTVL.

V usage is TRBV24-1 and J usage is TRBJ2-1; tentative D call: TRBD2 (7 bases). Germline V CDR1 and CDR2: KGHDR, SFDVKD. Trimming stripped 5 bases from V and 9 bases from J, with 13 bases between. The CDR3 is 13 residues long. In DNA, the CDR3 is TGTGCCACCAGTGGGGGGGGCCGTGGTGAGCAGTTCTTC. This codes for CATSGGGRGEQFF.

There are a few counts of this clone. This chain uses TRBV5-4 with TRBJ1-1; D gene uncertain. The V end lost 2 bases, the J end lost 5 bases, and 4 bases lay between the germline ends. The V gene's germline CDR1 is SGHNT and CDR2 YYREEE (reference sequence). The CDR3 spans 11 residues. CDR3 DNA: TGTGCCAGCAGCTTCAATACTGAAGCTTTCTTT. Translated, it gives CASSFNTEAFF. The variable domain in full, completed from reference TRBV5-4 and TRBJ1-1, reads ETGVTQSPTHLIKTRGQQVTLRCSSQSGHNTVSWYQQALGQGPQFIFQYYREEENGRGNFPPRFSGLQFPNYSSELNVNALELDDSALYLCASSFNTEAFFGQGTRLTVV.

J is TRBJ1-5 and V is TRBV6-7; the match to TRBD1 covers 7 bases. TRBV6-7 is filed as an ORF, its function uncertain. CDR3 length: 16 residues. J was trimmed by 1 base and V by 4 bases; bases with no gene match: 7. The DNA for the CDR3 is TGTGCCAGCAGTTGGCCAGGGGGACAAAGCAATCAGCCCCAGCATTTT. Protein product: CASSWPGGQSNQPQHF.

This clone was detected once. This sequence joins TRBV30 and TRBJ1-2; maybe TRBD1 (5 bases). Trimming took off 5 bases at V and 2 bases at J, with 15 bases between the two ends. This CDR3 is built from 14 residues. Germline V CDR1 and CDR2: GTSNPN, SVGIG (reference sequence). The CDR3 bases are TGTGCCTGGGGGGGGAGGTCATCAAACTATGGCTACACCTTC. It yields the protein CAWGGRSSNYGYTF.

This chain uses TRBV7-9 with TRBJ2-3, with TRBD1 as a possible D gene (6 bases). Germline CDR1 and CDR2: SEHNR and FQNEAQ (reference sequence). V was clipped by 2 bases and J by 1 base, with 7 bases between them. The CDR3 covers 14 residues. As DNA, the CDR3 is TGTGCCAGCAGCTTAAGACAGGGCACAGATACGCAGTATTTT. Its translation: CASSLRQGTDTQYF.

The rearrangement links TRBV7-2 to TRBJ1-2, with D hard to call. The ends were cut back, 1 base at V and 5 bases at J, with 8 bases in the middle. The germline CDR1 and CDR2 sequences are SGHTA and FQGNSA. The CDR3 loop spans 13 amino acids. In DNA form, the CDR3 reads TGTGCCAGCAGCTTAGGACCCGGGTATGGCTACACCTTC. This encodes CASSLGPGYGYTF.

The chain carries TRBV7-2 and TRBJ2-5; the match to TRBD2 covers 8 bases. Germline CDR1 is SGHTA and CDR2 is FQGNSA. This CDR3 contains 14 residues. J lost 1 base, V lost 5 bases, and 3 bases had no gene match. CDR3 sequence reads: CASSRGGAQETQYF. For the CDR3, the DNA is TGTGCCAGCAGCCGGGGGGGGGCCCAAGAGACCCAGTACTTC.

This chain uses TRBV7-2 with TRBJ1-1; D gene ambiguous. V was clipped by 3 bases and J by 5 bases, with 16 bases between them. The CDR3 is made up of 15 amino acids. The germline CDR1 and CDR2 sequences are SGHTA and FQGNSA. Written as DNA, the CDR3 is TGTGCCAGCAGCTTTGCCGGGAACAGCAAAACTGAAGCTTTCTTT. Its translation is CASSFAGNSKTEAFF.

The chain has TRBV5-1 and TRBJ2-7, with 7 bases that match TRBD1. The CDR3 sequence is 15 residues long. The germline V gene encodes CDR1 SGHRS and CDR2 YFSETQ. The ends lost 3 bases at V and 9 bases at J; junction bases unmatched: 15. Here the CDR3 DNA reads TGCGCCAGCAGCTCGACGCCGGGACAGTGGAGGAGGCAGTACTTC. This translates into CASSSTPGQWRRQYF.

The chain is built from TRBV4-3 and TRBJ1-2; D not resolved. Germline V gene sequence: CDR1 LGHNA, CDR2 YSLEER. Trimming left V 0 bases short and J 3 bases short, with 11 bases between. The CDR3 covers 15 residues. The CDR3 coding sequence is TGCGCCAGCAGCCAAGAGCCAGGCGGGGACTATGGCTACACCTTC. It is translated as CASSQEPGGDYGYTF.

This rearrangement joins TRBV19 to TRBJ2-7, with D possibly being TRBD2 (6 bases). Trimming took off 1 base at V and 3 bases at J, with 10 bases between the two ends. The CDR3 consists of 14 residues. The germline V gene encodes CDR1 LNHDA and CDR2 SQIVND (reference sequence). CDR3 residues: CASSIVGGNYEQYF. CDR3 DNA: TGTGCCAGTAGTATAGTAGGAGGGAACTACGAGCAGTACTTC.